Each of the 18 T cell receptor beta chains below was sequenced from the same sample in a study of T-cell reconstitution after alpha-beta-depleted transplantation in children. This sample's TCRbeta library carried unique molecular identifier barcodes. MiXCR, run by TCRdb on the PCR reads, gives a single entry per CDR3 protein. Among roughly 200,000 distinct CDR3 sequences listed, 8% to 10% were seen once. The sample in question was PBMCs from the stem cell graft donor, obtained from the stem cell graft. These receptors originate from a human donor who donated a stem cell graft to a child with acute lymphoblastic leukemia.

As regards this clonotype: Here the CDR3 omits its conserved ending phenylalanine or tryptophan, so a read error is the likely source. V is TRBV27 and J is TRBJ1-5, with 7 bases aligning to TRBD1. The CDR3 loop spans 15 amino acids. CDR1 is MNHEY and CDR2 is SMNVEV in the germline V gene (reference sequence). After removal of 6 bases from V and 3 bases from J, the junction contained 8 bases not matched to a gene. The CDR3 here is CASRTTGAINQPQHV. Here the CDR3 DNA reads TGTGCCAGCAGGACCACAGGGGCCATCAATCAGCCCCAGCATGTT.

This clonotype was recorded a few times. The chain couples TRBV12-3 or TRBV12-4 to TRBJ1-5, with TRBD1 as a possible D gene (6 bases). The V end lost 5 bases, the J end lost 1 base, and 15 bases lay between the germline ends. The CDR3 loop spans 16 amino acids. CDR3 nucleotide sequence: TGTGCCAGCAGTAAACCCACCGGACAGAGCAATCAGCCCCAGCATTTT. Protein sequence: CASSKPTGQSNQPQHF.

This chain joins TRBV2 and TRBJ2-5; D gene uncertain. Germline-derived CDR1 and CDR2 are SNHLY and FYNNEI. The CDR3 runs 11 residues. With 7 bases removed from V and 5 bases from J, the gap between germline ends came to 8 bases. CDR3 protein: CASKGQETQYF. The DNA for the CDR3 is TGTGCCAGCAAGGGTCAGGAGACCCAGTACTTC.

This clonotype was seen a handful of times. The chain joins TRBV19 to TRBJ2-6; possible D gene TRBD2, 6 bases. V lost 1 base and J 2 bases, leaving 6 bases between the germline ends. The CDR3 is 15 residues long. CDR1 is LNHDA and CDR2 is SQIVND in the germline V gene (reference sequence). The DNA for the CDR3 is TGTGCCAGTAGTATAGGGGAGGCTGGGGCCAACGTCCTGACTTTC. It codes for CASSIGEAGANVLTF.

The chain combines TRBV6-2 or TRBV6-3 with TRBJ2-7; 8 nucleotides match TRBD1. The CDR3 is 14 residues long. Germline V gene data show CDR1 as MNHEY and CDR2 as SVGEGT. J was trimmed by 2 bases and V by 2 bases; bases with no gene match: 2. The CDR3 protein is CASSYAGGPYEQYF. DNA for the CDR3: TGTGCCAGCAGTTACGCAGGGGGCCCCTACGAGCAGTACTTC.

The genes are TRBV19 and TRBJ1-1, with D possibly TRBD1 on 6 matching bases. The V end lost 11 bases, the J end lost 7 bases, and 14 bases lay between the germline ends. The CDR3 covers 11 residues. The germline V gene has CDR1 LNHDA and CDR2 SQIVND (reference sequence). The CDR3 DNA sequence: TGTGCCTCACAAGGGGGGATTGAAGCTTTCTTT. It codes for CASQGGIEAFF.

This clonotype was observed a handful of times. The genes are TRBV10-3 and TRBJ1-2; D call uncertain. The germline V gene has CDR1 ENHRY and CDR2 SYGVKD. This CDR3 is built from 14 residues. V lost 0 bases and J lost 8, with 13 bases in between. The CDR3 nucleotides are TGTGCCATCAGTGAGTCAGGCTACCTGGGGGGCTACACCTTC. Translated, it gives CAISESGYLGGYTF.

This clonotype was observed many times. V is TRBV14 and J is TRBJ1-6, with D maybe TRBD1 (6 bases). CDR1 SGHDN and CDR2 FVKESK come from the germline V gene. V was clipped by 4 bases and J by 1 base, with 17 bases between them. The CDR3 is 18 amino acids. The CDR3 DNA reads TGTGCCAGCAGCCTGCAACACGGGAGGGGGTCCTATAATTCACCCCTCCACTTT. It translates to CASSLQHGRGSYNSPLHF.

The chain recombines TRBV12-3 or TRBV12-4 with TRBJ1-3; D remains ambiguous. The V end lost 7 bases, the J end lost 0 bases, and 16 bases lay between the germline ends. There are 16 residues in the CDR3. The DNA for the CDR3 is TGTGCCAGCAATCCCTGGGAGCCGAGCTCTGGAAACACCATATATTTT. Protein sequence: CASNPWEPSSGNTIYF.

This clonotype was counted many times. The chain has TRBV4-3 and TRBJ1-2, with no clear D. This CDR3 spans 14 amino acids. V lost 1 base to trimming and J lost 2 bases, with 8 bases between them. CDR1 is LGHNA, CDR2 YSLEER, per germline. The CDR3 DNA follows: TGCGCCAGCAGCCAAGGTCCCGAGAACTATGGCTACACCTTC. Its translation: CASSQGPENYGYTF.

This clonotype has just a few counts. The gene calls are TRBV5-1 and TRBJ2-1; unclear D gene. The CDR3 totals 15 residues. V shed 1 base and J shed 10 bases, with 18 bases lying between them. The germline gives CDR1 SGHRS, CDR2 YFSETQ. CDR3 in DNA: TGCGCCAGCAGCTTGTATAATCGTGGGCAGGCCGAGCAGTTCTTC. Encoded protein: CASSLYNRGQAEQFF.

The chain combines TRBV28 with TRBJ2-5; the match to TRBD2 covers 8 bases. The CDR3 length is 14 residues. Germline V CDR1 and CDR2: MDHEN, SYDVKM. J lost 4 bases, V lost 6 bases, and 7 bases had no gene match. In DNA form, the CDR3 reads TGTGCCAGCAGCCGCGGGGGGCCGGGAGAGACCCAGTACTTC. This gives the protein CASSRGGPGETQYF.

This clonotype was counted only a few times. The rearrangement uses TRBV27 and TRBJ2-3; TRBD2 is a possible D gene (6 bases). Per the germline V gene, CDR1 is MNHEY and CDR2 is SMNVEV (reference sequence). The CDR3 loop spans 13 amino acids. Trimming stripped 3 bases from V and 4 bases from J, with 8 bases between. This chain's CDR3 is CASSLRGADTQYF. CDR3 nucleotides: TGTGCCAGCAGTTTGCGGGGTGCAGATACGCAGTATTTT.

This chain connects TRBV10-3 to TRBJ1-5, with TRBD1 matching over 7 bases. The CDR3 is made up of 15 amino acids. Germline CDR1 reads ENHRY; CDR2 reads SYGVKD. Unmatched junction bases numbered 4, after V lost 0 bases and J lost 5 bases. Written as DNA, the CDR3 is TGTGCCATCAGTGAGTCCAGGGGGAGGTATCAGCCCCAGCATTTT. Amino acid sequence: CAISESRGRYQPQHF.

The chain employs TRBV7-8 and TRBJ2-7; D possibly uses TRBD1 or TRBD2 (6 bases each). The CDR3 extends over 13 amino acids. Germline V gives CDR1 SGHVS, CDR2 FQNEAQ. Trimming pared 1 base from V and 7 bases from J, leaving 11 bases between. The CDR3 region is CASSLEGGGEQYF. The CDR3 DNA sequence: TGTGCCAGCAGCTTAGAGGGGGGAGGAGAGCAGTACTTC.

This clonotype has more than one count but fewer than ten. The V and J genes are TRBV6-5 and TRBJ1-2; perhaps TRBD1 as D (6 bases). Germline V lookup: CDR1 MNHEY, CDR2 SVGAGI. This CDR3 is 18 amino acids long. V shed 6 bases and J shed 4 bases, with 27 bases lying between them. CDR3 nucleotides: TGTGCCAGCAGCCTAACGGGCCCTCAGGGTGGACAGATCTATGGCTACACCTTC. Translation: CASSLTGPQGGQIYGYTF.

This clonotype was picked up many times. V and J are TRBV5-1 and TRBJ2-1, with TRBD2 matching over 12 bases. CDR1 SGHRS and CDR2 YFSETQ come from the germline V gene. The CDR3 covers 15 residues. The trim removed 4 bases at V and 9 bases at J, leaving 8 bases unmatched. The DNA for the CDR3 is TGCGCCAGCAGCCCAAGACTAGCGGGGGCGCGTGAGCAGTTCTTC. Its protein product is CASSPRLAGAREQFF.

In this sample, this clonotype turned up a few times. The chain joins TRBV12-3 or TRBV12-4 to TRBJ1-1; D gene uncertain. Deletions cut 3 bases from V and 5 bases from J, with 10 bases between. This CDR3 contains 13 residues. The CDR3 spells CASSFTSVTEAFF. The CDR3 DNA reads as TGTGCCAGCAGTTTTACGTCTGTGACTGAAGCTTTCTTT.